These T cell receptor beta chains were read from a single sample in a study of cytomegalovirus exposure and HLA in healthy donors. Method: immunoSEQ multiplex PCR; TCRdb's copy keeps in-frame clones and lacks some. This table has approximately 140,000 clones, 75% to 85% appearing once. Material: PBMCs. The receptor source for this set is a female donor in good health and CMV-seronegative. CDR3s include the opening cysteine and the closing phenylalanine or tryptophan. Each record gives: V gene, J gene, clone size, D gene, CDR3 DNA, CDR3 protein. The D gene is left open where the match is weak. Some rows mark clone size as missing; the rest say once, few, many or name a class of expanded clone.

TRBV6-5	TRBJ2-7	few	NA	TGTGCCAGGGGTCCCGGGGAGGGGGGAGCCTACGAGCAGTACTTC	CARGPGEGGAYEQYF
TRBV30	TRBJ2-2	NA	NA	TGTGCCTGGAGTGTCTTAGCGGCGACCGGGGAGCTGTTTTTT	CAWSVLAATGELFF
TRBV29-1	TRBJ1-2	NA	NA	TGCAGCGTTGATGGGAGGGGGGCTGGCTATGGCTACACCTTC	CSVDGRGAGYGYTF
TRBV2	TRBJ2-7	once	NA	TGTGCCAGCAGTGAAGTTGTCCGGAGGACCTACGAGCAGTACTTC	CASSEVVRRTYEQYF
TRBV7-2	TRBJ2-1	NA	TRBD1	TGTGCCAGCAGCTTCGACAGGGGCTTTAATGAGCAGTTCTTC	CASSFDRGFNEQFF
TRBV6-5	TRBJ1-2	NA	NA	TGTGCCAGCAGTTATGCTTGGGGAGACTATGGCTACACCTTC	CASSYAWGDYGYTF
TRBV7-2	TRBJ2-2	NA	TRBD1	TGTGCCAGCAGGGCGGAGGGGGACAGGGGTGGCACCGGGGAGCTGTTTTTT	CASRAEGDRGGTGELFF
TRBV28	TRBJ2-7	NA	NA	TGTGCCAGCAGAGTGGACAGCCCAAGCTCCTACGAGCAGTACTTC	CASRVDSPSSYEQYF
TRBV2	TRBJ1-2	NA	NA	TGTGCCAGCACCGTTATGGGGGACTTTGCTAACTATGGCTACACCTTC	CASTVMGDFANYGYTF
TRBV14	TRBJ2-7	NA	NA	TGTGCCAGCAGCCAAGTCCCAGCCTACGAGCAGTACTTC	CASSQVPAYEQYF
TRBV30	TRBJ1-5	NA	NA	TGTGCCTGGAGTGACAGGGCGGATCAGCCCCAGCATTTT	CAWSDRADQPQHF
TRBV5-6	TRBJ2-7	NA	TRBD2	TGTGCCAGCAGCCCGGGACTAGCGAACCACGAGCAGTACTTC	CASSPGLANHEQYF
TRBV29-1	TRBJ2-1	NA	TRBD2	TGCAGCGTTGGTGCGGGAGGGCCAGGCAATGAGCAGTTCTTC	CSVGAGGPGNEQFF
TRBV7-2	TRBJ1-4	few	TRBD1	TGTGCCAGCAGCCAGGACAGGGCGGGAAAACTGTTTTTT	CASSQDRAGKLFF
TRBV27	TRBJ2-1	once	NA	TGTGCCAGCAGTTTAATAGCGAACAATGAGCAGTTCTTC	CASSLIANNEQFF
TRBV29-1	TRBJ2-7	NA	TRBD2	TGCAGCGTCGCTAGCGGGGTGTCCTACGAGCAGTACTTC	CSVASGVSYEQYF
TRBV5-1	TRBJ2-3	once	NA	TGCGCCAGCTCCTCGGGGTTCACAGATACGCAGTATTTT	CASSSGFTDTQYF
TRBV19	TRBJ1-5	NA	NA	TGTGCCAGTAGCACCCCCGCGGGGGGTCAGCCCCAGCATTTT	CASSTPAGGQPQHF
TRBV10-3	TRBJ1-2	NA	NA	TGTGCCTCCTCCCCCCTGGCAGGGCGCGGCTACACCTTC	CASSPLAGRGYTF
TRBV7-9	TRBJ2-7	NA	TRBD2	TGTGCCAGCAGCCCTAGCGGGGACTCCTACGAGCAGTACTTC	CASSPSGDSYEQYF
TRBV7-2	TRBJ1-1	NA	NA	TGTGCCAGCAGCATCGGTAGGAACACTGAAGCTTTCTTT	CASSIGRNTEAFF
TRBV7-2	TRBJ1-1	NA	NA	TGTGCCAGCAGCACGCGGAGGTCAACAACTGAAGCTTTCTTT	CASSTRRSTTEAFF
TRBV11-2	TRBJ1-2	NA	TRBD1	TGTGCCAGCAGCTTAAGGGACAGCTATGGCTACACCTTC	CASSLRDSYGYTF
TRBV9	TRBJ1-6	NA	NA	TGTGCTAGCAAGAGTGGGGCCGGCAGCTCCTATAATTCACCCCTCCACTTT	CASKSGAGSSYNSPLHF
TRBV4-1	TRBJ1-1	few	NA	TGCGCCAGCAGCCAAGACGGTAGATTAGCTTTCTTT	CASSQDGRLAFF
TRBV5-1	TRBJ2-7	NA	NA	TGCGCCAGCAGCCTTCCAGGGGAACACGAGCAGTACTTC	CASSLPGEHEQYF
TRBV28	TRBJ2-7	once	NA	TGTGCCAGCATCAACAGGGTGTCCTACGAGCAGTACTTC	CASINRVSYEQYF
TRBV29-1	TRBJ2-7	NA	NA	TGCAGCGTTGACATCGTAGACTTCTACGAGCAGTACTTC	CSVDIVDFYEQYF
TRBV4-1	TRBJ1-2	NA	NA	TGCGCCAGCAGCCAAGATTCTGGGGGCAGGGGCTACACCTTC	CASSQDSGGRGYTF
TRBV7-2	TRBJ2-7	NA	NA	TGTGCCAGCAGCTTAGTGGCGGGTCCGCACGAGCAGTACTTC	CASSLVAGPHEQYF
TRBV5-4	TRBJ2-6	NA	NA	TGTGCCAGCAGCTCGAGTTACTCTGGGGCCAACGTCCTGACTTTC	CASSSSYSGANVLTF
TRBV9	TRBJ2-5	few	NA	TGTGCCAGCAGCAACGGGAGAATAGAGACCCAGTACTTC	CASSNGRIETQYF
TRBV4-1	TRBJ2-1	NA	NA	TGCGCCAGCAGCCTAGGGCGGGACCTCTTATATCTACAGTTCTTC	CASSLGRDLLYLQFF
TRBV5-1	TRBJ2-1	NA	TRBD1	TGCGCCAGCAGCTTGGAAAGGGACAGGGACCACAATGAGCAGTTCTTC	CASSLERDRDHNEQFF
TRBV9	TRBJ1-1	NA	NA	TGTGCCAGCAGCGTAGGATGGGGCATGAACACTGAAGCTTTCTTT	CASSVGWGMNTEAFF
TRBV10-3	TRBJ1-5	NA	NA	TGTGCCATCAGTGAGGGAACAGGATATCAGCCCCAGCATTTT	CAISEGTGYQPQHF
TRBV28	TRBJ2-7	NA	TRBD1	TGTGCCAGCAGTCGGACAGGGGCCGCTTCCTACGAGCAGTACTTC	CASSRTGAASYEQYF
TRBV6-4	TRBJ2-2	NA	NA	TGTGCCCGCGGAGTCCCCGGGGAGCTGTTTTTT	CARGVPGELFF
TRBV4-3	TRBJ1-5	NA	NA	TGCGCCAGCAGCCAAGCCCTTAATCAGCCCCAGCATTTT	CASSQALNQPQHF
TRBV27	TRBJ2-7	once	TRBD2	TGTGCCAGCAGTACCTCAGGGACTAGCTCCATCTACGAGCAGTACTTC	CASSTSGTSSIYEQYF
TRBV4-3	TRBJ1-1	NA	NA	TGCGCCAGCAGCCAAGATCAGGGCAGACACACTGAAGCTTTCTTT	CASSQDQGRHTEAFF
TRBV10-3	TRBJ2-7	NA	TRBD1	TGTGCCATCAGTGAGGGGACAGGGGTCAGGGAGCAGTACTTC	CAISEGTGVREQYF
TRBV7-2	TRBJ2-3	few	TRBD2	TGTGCCAGCAGCTTAATAGCTAGCGGGAGGAGAATAGATACGCAGTATTTT	CASSLIASGRRIDTQYF
TRBV30	TRBJ1-6	once	NA	TGTGCCTTGATCCAGGGGTCCACCTATAATTCACCCCTCCACTTT	CALIQGSTYNSPLHF
TRBV5-1	TRBJ2-3	NA	TRBD2	TGCGCCAGCAGCCAAGGGACTAGCGGCACAGATACGCAGTATTTT	CASSQGTSGTDTQYF
TRBV28	TRBJ2-6	NA	NA	TGTGCCACCACACAGGGCTACTCTGGGGCCAACGTCCTGACTTTC	CATTQGYSGANVLTF
TRBV6-5	TRBJ1-2	few	TRBD1	TGTGCCAGCAGGGTCGACAGGGCAGGTGGCTACACCTTC	CASRVDRAGGYTF
TRBV5-6	TRBJ1-2	many	NA	TGTGCCAGCAGCTTGGGAGGTCGCGATGGCTACACCTTC	CASSLGGRDGYTF
TRBV19	TRBJ1-6	NA	NA	TGTGCCAGTAGGGGCACCTCTAATTCACCCCTCCACTTT	CASRGTSNSPLHF
TRBV4-1	TRBJ1-2	NA	NA	TGCGCCAGCGGTGGGGTGGGGCAGAGCGGCTACACCTTC	CASGGVGQSGYTF
TRBV21-1	TRBJ2-7	NA	NA	TGTCCCTCATCCGGGACAGGTTCCTACGAGCAGTACTTC	CPSSGTGSYEQYF
TRBV7-2	TRBJ1-1	NA	NA	TGTGCCAGCAGCCCATCCAGGGGCGAAGCTTTCTTT	CASSPSRGEAFF
TRBV9	TRBJ2-5	NA	NA	TGTGCCAGCAGCGTAGAGGGGAAGTCAGGGGAGACCCAGTACTTC	CASSVEGKSGETQYF
TRBV4-1	TRBJ2-4	NA	TRBD2	TGCGCCAGCAGCCAAGCTAGCGGGGGTAACATTCAGTACTTC	CASSQASGGNIQYF
TRBV30	TRBJ2-2	NA	NA	TGTGCCTGGAGCGGGCGCGGCCTCTCAGGGGCCGGGGAGCTGTTTTTT	CAWSGRGLSGAGELFF
TRBV9	TRBJ1-4	few	NA	TGTGCCAGCAGCGTAGAATCGACAGGCTATAATGAAAAACTGTTTTTT	CASSVESTGYNEKLFF
TRBV5-1	TRBJ1-2	NA	NA	TGCGCCAGCAGCTTGGGCGGCTCCCTGGATTCGAGTGGCTACACCTTC	CASSLGGSLDSSGYTF